A selection of T cell receptor beta chains follows, all from one sample in a study of OX40 agonist ivuxolimab in advanced cancers. Clones were read by immunoSEQ multiplex PCR, and TCRdb kept only the in-frame ones, dropping some. In the table there are some 60,000 clones, about four fifths of which are singletons. The sequencing here drew on CD4+ or CD8+ T cells sorted from blood, taken in a trial of the OX40 agonist ivuxolimab. Receptors were obtained from an adult with an advanced solid tumor such as melanoma, head and neck, liver or kidney cancer. Each CDR3 is given with its conserved first and last residue. A D gene is named only where the DNA matches it firmly. Only part of the rows carry a size: once, few, many, or a class if the clone is expanded.

CASSLDRGIQYF,TGTGCCAGCAGCCTAGACAGGGGCATTCAGTACTTC,TRBV7-2,few,TRBD1,TRBJ2-4
CATSSNRVNTEAFF,TGTGCCACCAGCAGCAACAGGGTGAACACTGAAGCTTTCTTT,TRBV15,.,.,TRBJ1-1
CATSRDRGEDTGELFF,TGTGCCACCAGCAGAGACAGGGGCGAGGACACCGGGGAGCTGTTTTTT,TRBV15,once,.,TRBJ2-2
CASSLEPGTGQFF,TGTGCCAGCAGCTTAGAGCCCGGGACCGGACAGTTCTTC,TRBV11-3,.,.,TRBJ2-1
CASRQKPGQGNYGYTF,TGTGCCAGCAGGCAAAAACCGGGACAGGGGAACTATGGCTACACCTTC,TRBV27,.,TRBD1,TRBJ1-2
CASSTGTGGPYEQYF,TGTGCCAGCAGTACCGGGACAGGGGGTCCCTACGAGCAGTACTTC,TRBV6-5,.,TRBD1,TRBJ2-7
CSANSPPDTQYF,TGCAGCGCTAATTCCCCTCCGGATACGCAGTATTTT,TRBV29-1,.,.,TRBJ2-3
CAISESQGEPNEKLFF,TGTGCCATCAGTGAGTCCCAGGGCGAACCTAATGAAAAACTGTTTTTT,TRBV10-3,.,.,TRBJ1-4
CASSRAGDSYNEQFF,TGTGCCAGTAGTCGAGCGGGAGACTCCTACAATGAGCAGTTCTTC,TRBV19,.,TRBD2,TRBJ2-1
CAWEPGNTIYF,TGTGCCTGGGAACCGGGAAACACCATATATTTT,TRBV30,once,.,TRBJ1-3
CASIQSCGSDTQYF,TGTGCCAGTATCCAGAGCTGTGGGTCGGATACGCAGTATTTT,TRBV14,.,.,TRBJ2-3
CASTDGGRAGTGELFF,TGCGCCAGCACAGATGGCGGGAGGGCCGGAACCGGGGAGCTGTTTTTT,TRBV10-2,.,TRBD2,TRBJ2-2
CASSQDPTVQINQPQHF,TGTGCCAGCAGCCAAGACCCGACGGTACAGATCAATCAGCCCCAGCATTTT,TRBV4-2,.,.,TRBJ1-5
CASTLAGGDEQFF,TGTGCCAGCACGCTAGCGGGTGGGGATGAGCAGTTCTTC,TRBV11-1,few,TRBD2,TRBJ2-1
CASSLSRSNYGYTF,TGTGCCAGCAGCTTGAGTCGATCGAACTATGGCTACACCTTC,TRBV5-6,few,.,TRBJ1-2
CATSRDHAEQFF,TGTGCCACCAGCAGAGACCATGCTGAGCAGTTCTTC,TRBV15,once,.,TRBJ2-1
CASSLQQGPGELFF,TGCGCCAGCAGCTTACAACAGGGGCCCGGGGAGCTGTTTTTT,TRBV5-1,.,TRBD1,TRBJ2-2
CASSFLGQEDGYTF,TGTGCCAGCAGTTTTTTGGGACAGGAGGATGGCTACACCTTC,TRBV27,.,TRBD1,TRBJ1-2
CASSPGTSGYEQYF,TGTGCCAGCAGTCCGGGGACTAGCGGATACGAGCAGTACTTC,TRBV27,.,TRBD2,TRBJ2-7
CASSPPGGDHYGYTF,TGTGCCAGCAGTCCCCCAGGGGGGGATCACTATGGCTACACCTTC,TRBV27,.,TRBD1,TRBJ1-2
CASSVTGLAGPYEQYF,TGTGCCAGCAGCGTAACCGGACTAGCGGGGCCCTACGAGCAGTACTTC,TRBV7-2,.,TRBD2,TRBJ2-7
CASSAGQTLRGYTF,TGTGCCAGCAGCGCGGGACAGACGCTTCGTGGCTACACCTTC,TRBV7-2,.,TRBD1,TRBJ1-2
CASSFQTGFGETQYF,TGTGCCAGCAGCTTCCAGACAGGGTTTGGAGAGACCCAGTACTTC,TRBV7-2,.,TRBD1,TRBJ2-5
CASSEQGNQPNTEAFF,TGTGCCAGCAGTGAACAGGGTAACCAACCGAACACTGAAGCTTTCTTT,TRBV2,.,.,TRBJ1-1
CASSLEQDYGYTF,TGTGCCAGCAGCTTAGAGCAGGACTATGGCTACACCTTC,TRBV11-2,.,.,TRBJ1-2
CASSYWTGGDTEAFF,TGTGCCAGCAGTTACTGGACAGGGGGGGACACTGAAGCTTTCTTT,TRBV6-5,.,TRBD1,TRBJ1-1
CASSLGGKETQYF,TGTGCCAGCAGCTTGGGTGGTAAAGAGACCCAGTACTTC,TRBV7-9,.,.,TRBJ2-5
CASSPLGQVTHEQYF,TGTGCCAGCAGCCCCTTGGGACAAGTCACCCACGAGCAGTACTTC,TRBV11-1,.,.,TRBJ2-7
CASSSGLATGGELFF,TGTGCCAGCAGTTCCGGACTAGCGACTGGCGGGGAGCTGTTTTTT,TRBV5-4,.,TRBD2,TRBJ2-2
CATGQGVNTGELFF,TGTGCCACCGGACAGGGTGTTAACACCGGGGAGCTGTTTTTT,TRBV2,once,TRBD1,TRBJ2-2
CASSLLDGTEAFF,TGCGCCAGCAGCCTCTTGGACGGCACTGAAGCTTTCTTT,TRBV5-1,.,.,TRBJ1-1
CASSPPPPKGQYF,TGTGCCAGCAGTCCACCACCGCCTAAGGGTCAGTACTTC,TRBV2,.,.,TRBJ2-4
CASSWTSGIADTQYF,TGTGCCAGCAGCTGGACTAGCGGGATCGCAGATACGCAGTATTTT,TRBV7-2,.,TRBD2,TRBJ2-3
CATSREKGFHEQYF,TGTGCCACCAGCAGAGAAAAGGGATTCCACGAGCAGTACTTC,TRBV15,.,.,TRBJ2-7
CASSLTPGQETQYF,TGCGCCAGCAGCTTGACCCCAGGTCAAGAGACCCAGTACTTC,TRBV5-1,.,.,TRBJ2-5
CASTFSISGRANEQFF,TGTGCCAGCACGTTTTCTATAAGCGGGAGGGCCAATGAGCAGTTCTTC,TRBV9,few,TRBD2,TRBJ2-1
CASSPDAANIQYF,TGTGCCAGCAGTCCGGACGCGGCAAACATTCAGTACTTC,TRBV2,medium-sized,.,TRBJ2-4
CASSGLAGVGEQFF,TGCGCCAGCAGTGGACTAGCGGGAGTGGGTGAGCAGTTCTTC,TRBV10-1,.,TRBD2,TRBJ2-1
CSVKDGANVLTF,TGCAGCGTCAAGGATGGGGCCAACGTCCTGACTTTC,TRBV29-1,.,.,TRBJ2-6
CASSRIRGLAEAFF,TGTGCCAGCAGCAGAATCAGGGGGCTTGCTGAAGCTTTCTTT,TRBV28,.,TRBD1,TRBJ1-1
CASSEIGEAYEQYF,TGCGCCAGCAGTGAGATCGGTGAAGCCTACGAGCAGTACTTC,TRBV10-1,.,.,TRBJ2-7
CATSRDYPYEQYF,TGTGCCACCTCCCGAGACTATCCGTACGAGCAGTACTTC,TRBV19,.,.,TRBJ2-7
CSVEDQGAFAYTF,TGCAGCGTTGAAGATCAGGGGGCGTTTGCGTACACCTTC,TRBV29-1,.,TRBD1,TRBJ1-2
CASSQDPAGGVTDTQYF,TGTGCCAGCAGCCAAGATCCAGCGGGAGGGGTGACAGATACGCAGTATTTT,TRBV4-2,.,TRBD2,TRBJ2-3
CASSYRSYEQYF,TGTGCCAGCAGCTACAGGTCCTACGAGCAGTACTTC,TRBV2,.,.,TRBJ2-7
CASSIRGVVDTQYF,TGTGCCAGTAGTATAAGAGGGGTGGTAGATACGCAGTATTTT,TRBV19,few,.,TRBJ2-3
CASSPRREFGQETQYF,TGTGCCAGCAGCCCCCGCAGGGAGTTTGGGCAAGAGACCCAGTACTTC,TRBV9,.,.,TRBJ2-5